The text below deals with one T cell receptor (beta chain). This record comes from a study of blood T cells in healthy people across ages. A sample-barcoded 5' primer and a J-beta primer mix were used in a second PCR of about 7 to 12 cycles. Via MiXCR, TCRdb re-called the 5' RACE reads, giving one row per CDR3 protein. The sample has fewer than 950,000 distinct CDR3 sequences; around 36% are singletons. The CDR3 contains 14 residues. The V gene's germline CDR1 is MNHEY and CDR2 SMNVEV (reference sequence). Trimming removed 11 bases at V and 2 bases at J, with 16 bases between. V gene TRBV27 combines with J gene TRBJ1-5; maybe TRBD1 (5 bases). This sequence was found in a man in his late teens or twenties in good health. Sequences were obtained from blood. CDR3 sequence: CAGMSGGGNQPQHF. The CDR3 DNA reads TGTGCCGGCATGAGCGGGGGAGGCAATCAGCCCCAGCATTTT.